The 16 T cell receptor beta chains below all came from one sample that was sequenced in a study of a mutant IDH1 vaccine in newly diagnosed glioma. Measured with immunoSEQ multiplex PCR; TCRdb has only the in-frame clones, and not every one. The sample consists of tens of thousands of clones, roughly 82% of them appearing once. Stated time point: baseline, week 1 (first vaccination visit). Treatment here: pre-vaccination baseline after standard-of-care therapy. This specimen consisted of PBMCs, obtained from a glioma patient treated with radiotherapy, temozolomide or both. The receptors were gathered from a middle-aged man with glioma. Some clones in this sample may be carry-over from other donors' samples.

The gene calls are TRBV5-1 and TRBJ2-7, with D perhaps TRBD2 (6 bases). The length of the CDR3 is 14 residues. Germline V gene data show CDR1 as SGHRS and CDR2 as YFSETQ. Trimming removed 4 bases at V and 5 bases at J, with 16 bases between. CDR3 sequence (DNA): TGCGCCAGCAGCCCCTTCTCGGGAGACGACGAGCAGTACTTC. Protein: CASSPFSGDDEQYF.

The CDR3 DNA reads TGCGCCAGCAGCTTGGGGACTAACACAGATACGCAGTATTTT. Its protein product is CASSLGTNTDTQYF. The chain uses TRBV5-1 and TRBJ2-3; D is perhaps TRBD2 (6 bases). Germline values: CDR1 SGHRS, CDR2 YFSETQ. V lost 0 bases, J lost 2 bases, and 7 bases lay in between. The CDR3 has 14 residues.

The chain recombines TRBV19 with TRBJ1-5; D might be TRBD1 (6 bases). This CDR3 is 15 amino acids long. Germline CDR1 is LNHDA and CDR2 is SQIVND (reference sequence). Deletions cut 1 base from V and 5 bases from J, with 12 bases between. The CDR3 DNA reads TGTGCCAGTAGTATAGCGGGGGGCGGTTATCAGCCCCAGCATTTT. Translation: CASSIAGGGYQPQHF.

V gene TRBV6-5 combines with J gene TRBJ1-1; D perhaps matches TRBD1 (5 bases). Germline V CDR1 and CDR2: MNHEY, SVGAGI. V lost 0 bases to trimming and J lost 6 bases, with 11 bases between them. The CDR3 length is 14 residues. The CDR3 nucleotides are TGTGCCAGCAGTTACTCAAACCAGGGCGCTGAAGCTTTCTTT. It yields the protein CASSYSNQGAEAFF.

This clone occurred once. This chain uses TRBV6-5 with TRBJ1-2; no definite D call. V lost 6 bases and J lost 4, with 15 bases in between. Germline lookup yields CDR1 MNHEY and CDR2 SVGAGI. This CDR3 is 14 amino acids long. The CDR3 DNA reads TGTGCCAGCAGAGAGAGACGGACCATCTATGGCTACACCTTC. It yields the protein CASRERRTIYGYTF.

V and J are TRBV7-2 and TRBJ2-1, with 12 bases matching TRBD2. The CDR3 loop spans 15 amino acids. After removal of 5 bases from V and 4 bases from J, the junction contained 3 bases not matched to a gene. The germline V gene encodes CDR1 SGHTA and CDR2 FQGNSA. The CDR3 coding sequence is TGTGCCAGCAGCCCTCTAGCGGGGGGGTACAATGAGCAGTTCTTC. Translation: CASSPLAGGYNEQFF.

A single count supports this clone. The chain is built from TRBV12-5 and TRBJ1-2, with 9 bases fitting TRBD1. The CDR3 consists of 14 residues. CDR1 and CDR2 (germline): LGHNT, FRNRAP. Trimming took 1 base from V and 7 from J; bases not matched to a gene: 4. Here the CDR3 DNA reads TGTGCTAGTGGTTTGGGGGACAGGGTAGTTGGCTACACCTTC. It codes for CASGLGDRVVGYTF.

The chain carries TRBV20-1 and TRBJ1-2; no clear D gene. The CDR3 contains 10 residues. Germline-derived CDR1 and CDR2 are DFQATT and SNEGSKA (reference sequence). With 2 bases removed from V and 6 bases from J, the gap between germline ends came to 4 bases. CDR3 protein: CSARYNGYTF. CDR3 in DNA: TGCAGTGCTAGATACAATGGCTACACCTTC.

The chain recombines TRBV18 with TRBJ1-6, with 11 bases fitting TRBD1. The CDR3 extends over 16 amino acids. J lost 14 bases, V lost 2 bases, and 11 bases had no gene match. Per germline, CDR1 KGHSH and CDR2 LQKENI. CDR3 sequence (DNA): TGTGCCAGCTCACCAGGGACAGGGGGTCAGGTTTTGGCCCTCCACTTT. It is translated as CASSPGTGGQVLALHF. The entire variable domain, with the rest obtained from reference TRBV18 and TRBJ1-6, is as follows: NAGVMQNPRHLVRRRGQEARLRCSPMKGHSHVYWYRQLPEEGLKFMVYLQKENIIDESGMPKERFSAEFPKEGPSILRIQQVVRGDSAAYFCASSPGTGGQVLALHFGNGTRLTVT.

This CDR3 is CATRPPGQVTGELFF. CDR3 nucleotides: TGTGCCACCAGGCCCCCGGGACAGGTGACCGGGGAGCTGTTTTTT. The rearrangement joins TRBV15 to TRBJ2-2, with 8 bases that match TRBD1. J gave up 5 bases and V 6 bases, and 8 bases lay outside the gene matches. Germline V lookup: CDR1 LNHNV, CDR2 YYDKDF (reference sequence). CDR3 length equals 15 residues. Combining the CDR3 with reference TRBV15 and TRBJ2-2 gives the whole variable domain DAMVIQNPRYQVTQFGKPVTLSCSQTLNHNVMYWYQQKSSQAPKLLFHYYDKDFNNEADTPDNFQSRRPNTSFCFLDIRSPGLGDTAMYLCATRPPGQVTGELFFGEGSRLTVL.

V gene TRBV2 combines with J gene TRBJ1-5; D is ambiguous. Germline-derived CDR1 and CDR2 are SNHLY and FYNNEI. This CDR3 has 17 residues. Trimming pared 8 bases from V and 0 bases from J, leaving 20 bases between. This CDR3 reads CASAPEIRKYSNQPQHF. The CDR3, as DNA: TGTGCCAGCGCCCCAGAAATCAGAAAATATAGCAATCAGCCCCAGCATTTT.

This chain joins TRBV2 and TRBJ1-6; 8 bases match TRBD1. The germline gives CDR1 SNHLY, CDR2 FYNNEI. The CDR3 consists of 15 residues. V trimming: 6 bases; J trimming: 9 bases; junction bases outside the gene matches: 10. CDR3 residues: CASRGQGAVGSPLHF. The DNA of the CDR3 is TGTGCCAGCAGGGGGCAGGGGGCCGTAGGTTCACCCCTCCACTTT.

This clone turned up a few times. The J gene is TRBJ1-1, the V gene TRBV30; maybe TRBD1 (6 bases). The CDR3 is 13 amino acids. Germline V gene data show CDR1 as GTSNPN and CDR2 as SVGIG (reference sequence). V was pared by 1 base and J by 2 bases, with 8 bases between. The CDR3, as DNA: TGTGCCTGGAGTGAGGACAGCAACACTGAAGCTTTCTTT. Protein sequence: CAWSEDSNTEAFF. Variable domain in full (rest from reference TRBV30 and TRBJ1-1): SQTIHQWPATLVQPVGSPLSLECTVEGTSNPNLYWYRQAAGRGLQLLFYSVGIGQISSEVPQNLSASRPQDRQFILSSKKLLLSDSGFYLCAWSEDSNTEAFFGQGTRLTVV.

The chain uses TRBV15 and TRBJ1-6; D is uncertain. V was trimmed by 0 bases and J by 5 bases, leaving 11 bases between them. The CDR3 contains 16 residues. The germline V gene has CDR1 LNHNV and CDR2 YYDKDF (reference sequence). The CDR3 coding sequence is TGTGCCACCAGCAGAGATCCCGGCAGTAATAATTCACCCCTCCACTTT. It is translated as CATSRDPGSNNSPLHF.

This chain connects TRBV7-8 to TRBJ1-6; TRBD1 aligns across 9 bases. This CDR3 is built from 14 residues. V lost 6 bases to trimming and J lost 8 bases; unmatched junction nucleotides: 5. Looked up from germline, CDR1 is SGHVS and CDR2 is FQNEAQ. The CDR3 loop reads CASSRRQGDSPLHF. For the CDR3, the DNA is TGTGCCAGCAGTCGACGACAGGGGGATTCACCCCTCCACTTT.

J is TRBJ1-1 and V is TRBV10-2, with a weak D call TRBD1 (6 bases). The CDR3 spans 14 residues. Per the germline V gene, CDR1 is WSHSY and CDR2 is SAAADI. The ends were cut back, 3 bases at V and 5 bases at J, with 13 bases in the middle. This CDR3 reads CASSDSGGWTEAFF. CDR3 DNA sequence: TGCGCCAGCAGTGACTCGGGGGGCTGGACTGAAGCTTTCTTT.